The 10 T cell receptor beta chains in this list originate from one sample, sequenced in a study of tumor-infiltrating lymphocytes in primary liver carcinoma. Co-extraction of RNA and DNA was performed on 20-30 mg of unsorted bulk tissue. From about 0.45 ug total RNA, TCR beta cDNA was generated with a primer in the constant region. Three nested multiplex PCR rounds, a slightly modified ARM-PCR method, built the TCR beta libraries. With TRBV1-TRBV30 forward primers and a C-beta reverse primer, the first two PCR rounds were run for approximately 10 cycles each. TCRdb analysed the multiplex PCR reads with MiXCR anew, one entry per CDR3 protein. The sample holds about 190,000 distinct CDR3 sequences, about 82% seen once. The sequenced material came from tumor tissue from primary liver carcinoma. These receptors originate from a man in his forties with primary liver carcinoma and hepatitis B virus infection.

This clonotype came up once. The junction departs from germline at one end; a sequencing error may be responsible. The J gene is TRBJ1-1, the V gene TRBV7-9; perhaps TRBD1 as D (5 bases). Germline CDR1 and CDR2: SEHNR and FQNEAQ (reference sequence). CDR3 length equals 13 residues. CDR3 loop: CASSSGVETVAFF. In DNA, the CDR3 is TGTGCCAGCAGCTCGGGGGTTGAAACAGTAGCTTTCTTC.

About this clonotype itself: A junction end diverges from the germline sequence, so it may reflect a read error. V usage is TRBV7-9 and J usage is TRBJ1-3; D remains ambiguous. This CDR3 spans 16 amino acids. Germline lookup yields CDR1 SEHNR and CDR2 FQNEAQ (reference sequence). The CDR3 coding sequence is TGTGCCGGCAGCCCACTCTCCGGGGTGAGTGGAAACACCATATATTTT. Its translation: CAGSPLSGVSGNTIYF.

Of note for this clonotype: The germline gene is not matched at one end of the junction; a read error may be the cause. The chain joins TRBV11-2 to TRBJ2-7; D unresolved. The CDR3 has 12 amino acids. Germline CDR1 and CDR2: SGHAT and FQNNGV. CDR3 in DNA: TGTGCCAACAGCTTAGTGGTCGGCGAGCAGTATTTC. It encodes CANSLVVGEQYF. Variable domain in full (rest from reference TRBV11-2 and TRBJ2-7): EAGVAQSPRYKIIEKRQSVAFWCNPISGHATLYWYQQILGQGPKLLIQFQNNGVVDDSQLPKDRFSAERLKGVDSTLKIQPAKLEDSAVYLCANSLVVGEQYFGPGTRLTVT.

In regard to this clonotype: Possible read error: a much larger clone is one base away. The chain joins TRBV28 to TRBJ1-2, with no clear D. There are 13 residues in the CDR3. Germline CDR1 and CDR2: MDHEN and SYDVKM. The ends were cut back, 7 bases at V and 8 bases at J, with 17 bases in the middle. The CDR3 sequence: CASNPREDAGYTF. In DNA, the CDR3 is TGTGCCAGCAATCCCCGGGAAGACGCGGGCTACACCTTC.

The gene calls are TRBV28 and TRBJ2-3, with D uncertain. Germline lookup yields CDR1 MDHEN and CDR2 SYDVKM. Trimming shortened V by 8 bases and J by 6 bases, and 18 bases separated the two germline ends. This CDR3 spans 14 amino acids. The CDR3 reads CASFKTLLTDTQYF. The CDR3 DNA sequence: TGTGCCAGCTTTAAGACACTACTGACGGATACGCAGTATTTT.

Concerning this clonotype: Germline is not matched at one junction end, which may reflect a read error. The CDR3 region is CASTTSDFQSNQPQQF. The CDR3 coding sequence is TGTGCCAGTACCACCTCGGACTTCCAAAGCAATCAGCCCCAGCAATTT. This chain links TRBV19 with TRBJ1-5; no clear D gene. The length of the CDR3 is 16 residues. Looked up from germline, CDR1 is LNHDA and CDR2 is SQIVND (reference sequence).

As for this clonotype: The junction and the germline gene differ at one end; a read error may be behind it. V usage is TRBV9 and J usage is TRBJ2-3; 7 bases are shared with TRBD1. Germline CDR1 and CDR2: SGDLS and YYNGEE. The CDR3 sequence is 17 residues long. The CDR3 sequence: CASSARGQARPTDTRYF. CDR3 DNA sequence: TGTGCCAGCAGCGCACGAGGACAGGCCAGACCCACAGATACGCGGTATTTT.

As to this clonotype: A junction boundary mismatches the germline segment, possibly from a read error. The chain joins TRBV4-1 to TRBJ2-7; the match to TRBD1 covers 8 bases. Germline CDR1 MGHRA, CDR2 YSYEKL. There are 17 residues in the CDR3. The CDR3 nucleotides read TGCGCCAGCAGCCGAGGGGGGCGACAGGGGCTCTCCTACGAGCAGCACTTC. Protein sequence: CASSRGGRQGLSYEQHF.

This clonotype was seen only once. Sequence at one end of the junction differs from germline and may be a read error. The chain carries TRBV5-1 and TRBJ2-3, with D tentatively TRBD1 or TRBD2 (6 bases each). The CDR3 has 14 residues. The germline V gene has CDR1 SGHRS and CDR2 YFSETQ. CDR3 in DNA: TGCGCCAACAGCTTAGGGGGGTTCCCAGATAAGCAGTATTTT. It encodes CANSLGGFPDKQYF.

Only a few counts were recorded for this clonotype. The chain links TRBV20-1 to TRBJ2-7; possibly TRBD1 for D (5 bases). Germline V gene lookup returns CDR1 DFQATT and CDR2 SNEGSKA (reference sequence). V lost 5 bases and J lost 3, with 17 bases in between. CDR3 length equals 14 residues. The chain's CDR3 is CSAGSSDNYYEQYF. The CDR3 DNA is TGCAGTGCTGGGTCGTCGGACAACTACTACGAGCAGTACTTC.